This entry lists 14 T cell receptor beta chains sequenced from one sample in a study of cytomegalovirus exposure and HLA in healthy donors. 13 Jbeta primers and 60 Vbeta primers were used for the PCR. TCRdb keeps only in-frame clones here, not all; method: immunoSEQ multiplex PCR. There are about 150,000 clones in the sample; nearly 80% occur only once, and 10% to 15% lies in the top ten. The sample taken for sequencing was PBMCs. The receptors derive from a young man in good health and CMV-seropositive.

This clone has only one observation. This chain connects TRBV5-1 to TRBJ2-1, with D possibly being TRBD2 (6 bases). CDR1 and CDR2 from the germline V gene are SGHRS and YFSETQ. The length of the CDR3 is 16 residues. Trimming pared 2 bases from V and 4 bases from J, leaving 16 bases between. DNA for the CDR3: TGCGCCAGCAGCTTCAATGGGGCGGGACCTTACAATGAGCAGTTCTTC. Its protein product is CASSFNGAGPYNEQFF.

V is TRBV5-1 and J is TRBJ1-1; 7 bases map to TRBD1. The length of the CDR3 is 16 residues. Germline V gives CDR1 SGHRS, CDR2 YFSETQ. V shed 2 bases and J 10 bases; nucleotides not matched to a gene: 17. Here the CDR3 DNA reads TGCGCCAGCAGCTTTGGGGCGGGACAGCGCCTCGGGGGAGCTTTCTTT. Translating gives CASSFGAGQRLGGAFF.

The chain uses TRBV21-1 and TRBJ2-7; the table names TRBD2, a call not compared with the DNA. TRBV21-1 is recorded as a pseudogene. The CDR3 totals 17 residues. In DNA form, the CDR3 reads TGTGCCAGCAGCAAAGGGACGGAGGCCAGAAGACACTACGAGCAGTACTTC. The encoded protein is CASSKGTEARRHYEQYF.

This clone has more than one count but fewer than ten. The V and J genes are TRBV30 and TRBJ2-7; 7 bases line up with TRBD1. V trimming: 3 bases; J trimming: 5 bases; junction bases outside the gene matches: 7. Germline CDR1 is GTSNPN and CDR2 is SVGIG (reference sequence). CDR3 length: 13 residues. CDR3 protein: CAWSQTGPDEQYF. CDR3 sequence (DNA): TGTGCCTGGAGCCAGACAGGGCCTGACGAGCAGTACTTC. Together with reference TRBV30 and TRBJ2-7, the CDR3 gives the full variable domain: SQTIHQWPATLVQPVGSPLSLECTVEGTSNPNLYWYRQAAGRGLQLLFYSVGIGQISSEVPQNLSASRPQDRQFILSSKKLLLSDSGFYLCAWSQTGPDEQYFGPGTRLTVT.

The J gene is TRBJ1-2, the V gene TRBV28, with D perhaps matching TRBD1 (5 bases). This CDR3 contains 12 residues. Germline CDR1 MDHEN, CDR2 SYDVKM. Trimming left V 4 bases short and J 7 bases short, with 10 bases between. CDR3 DNA sequence: TGTGCCAGCAGTTATACGGGGGGTGGCTACACCTTC. Its translation: CASSYTGGGYTF.

The rearrangement uses TRBV7-2 and TRBJ1-4; 8 bases align to TRBD1. From germline, CDR1 is SGHTA and CDR2 FQGNSA. The CDR3 is made up of 13 amino acids. V shed 6 bases, J shed 6 bases, and the junction held 3 bases outside the gene matches. The CDR3 region has the DNA TGTGCCAGCAGAGACAGGGGCGATGAAAAACTGTTTTTT. It codes for CASRDRGDEKLFF.

Concerning this clone itself: Germline is not matched at one junction end, which may reflect a read error. The chain combines TRBV7-7 with TRBJ2-1; 10 nucleotides line up with TRBD2. The CDR3 totals 19 residues. Per germline, CDR1 SSHAT and CDR2 FNYEAQ (reference sequence). CDR3 residues: CASSPGQGPPGLAHNEQFF. The CDR3 nucleotides read TGTGCTAGCAGCCCAGGGCAGGGCCCCCCGGGACTAGCGCACAATGAGCAGTTCTTC.

The chain recombines TRBV25-1 with TRBJ2-3, with 7 bases that match TRBD1. Unmatched junction bases numbered 7, after V lost 5 bases and J lost 2 bases. In germline, CDR1 is MGHDK, CDR2 SYGVNS. There are 15 residues in the CDR3. The CDR3 sequence: CASSHSGTDTDTQYF. The CDR3, as DNA: TGTGCCAGCAGTCATTCAGGGACAGACACAGATACGCAGTATTTT.

The chain combines TRBV10-1 with TRBJ2-7, with TRBD1 matching 7 bases. Germline loops: CDR1 WNHNN, CDR2 SYGVQD (reference sequence). The CDR3 consists of 13 residues. V lost 2 bases and J lost 4; bases outside the gene matches: 2. CDR3: CASSEGTVYEQYF. The CDR3 DNA follows: TGCGCCAGCAGTGAGGGGACAGTATACGAGCAGTACTTC.

The chain links TRBV5-6 to TRBJ1-4; D unclear. Germline V gene lookup returns CDR1 SGHDT and CDR2 YYEEEE. This CDR3 is 15 amino acids long. V lost 7 bases, J lost 6 bases, and 19 bases lay in between. CDR3 sequence (DNA): TGTGCCAGCCAATGGCCAGGATTCGTGCATGAAAAACTGTTTTTT. As protein: CASQWPGFVHEKLFF.

The V and J genes are TRBV30 and TRBJ2-6; maybe TRBD2 (6 bases). V dropped 0 bases and J dropped 4 bases, with 7 bases sitting between them. The CDR3 is made up of 14 amino acids. Germline V gene sequence: CDR1 GTSNPN, CDR2 SVGIG (reference sequence). The CDR3 DNA sequence: TGTGCCTGGAGTGTTGCGGGGGGGGCCAACGTCCTGACTTTC. Translated: CAWSVAGGANVLTF.

The rearrangement links TRBV10-3 to TRBJ2-2, with D hard to call. V was clipped by 0 bases and J by 1 base, with 9 bases between them. The CDR3 consists of 16 residues. Germline-derived CDR1 and CDR2 are ENHRY and SYGVKD. The CDR3 protein is CAISESGLRNTGELFF. DNA of the CDR3: TGTGCCATCAGTGAGTCTGGTCTACGGAACACCGGGGAGCTGTTTTTT.

The chain has TRBV28 and TRBJ1-2; 9 bases line up with TRBD1. CDR1 and CDR2 (germline): MDHEN, SYDVKM. The CDR3 spans 12 residues. V lost 11 bases to trimming and J lost 7 bases; unmatched junction nucleotides: 8. CDR3 residues: CAAGQGSSGYTF. CDR3 DNA: TGTGCCGCGGGACAGGGTTCGAGTGGCTACACCTTC.

The chain recombines TRBV27 with TRBJ2-7; 10 nucleotides align to TRBD1. This CDR3 contains 13 residues. V lost 3 bases to trimming and J lost 5 bases; unmatched junction nucleotides: 1. CDR1 and CDR2 (germline): MNHEY, SMNVEV (reference sequence). The CDR3 protein is CASSLDRGNEQYF. As DNA, the CDR3 is TGTGCCAGCAGTTTGGACAGGGGGAACGAGCAGTACTTC.